A selection of T cell receptor beta chains follows, all from one sample in a study of shared clonotypes between healthy human individuals. Generated by immunoSEQ multiplex PCR, the TCRdb table keeps only in-frame clones and is missing some. The sample records some 2,100,000 clones, 90% to 96% being singletons. Sequencing was performed on naive CD4+ T cells sorted from blood. These receptors all stem from a young man in good health. CDR3s include the opening cysteine and the closing phenylalanine or tryptophan. A D gene is named only where the DNA matches it firmly. Clone size is shown for a subset of rows, as once, few, many or a class of expanded clone.

D gene	V gene	J gene	clone size	CDR3 length	CDR3 protein	CDR3 DNA
TRBD1	TRBV5-1	TRBJ2-5	NA	13	CASSSQGAETQYF	TGCGCCAGCAGCTCACAGGGGGCAGAGACCCAGTACTTC
TRBD2	TRBV6-1	TRBJ2-7	NA	15	CASSEGAGGSYEQYF	TGTGCCAGCAGTGAAGGCGCGGGGGGTTCCTACGAGCAGTACTTC
NA	TRBV7-9	TRBJ1-4	once	16	CASSLPVVAANEKLFF	TGTGCCAGCAGCTTACCAGTGGTCGCGGCTAATGAAAAACTGTTTTTT
NA	TRBV7-9	TRBJ2-7	NA	13	CASSLGVMGEQYF	TGTGCCAGCAGCTTAGGGGTCATGGGCGAGCAGTACTTC
TRBD1	TRBV18	TRBJ1-3	NA	17	CASSPPGQKNSGNTIYF	TGTGCCAGCTCACCACCGGGACAGAAGAACTCTGGAAACACCATATATTTT
NA	TRBV6-5	TRBJ1-5	NA	13	CASSWKVDQPQHF	TGTGCCAGCTCCTGGAAGGTCGATCAGCCCCAGCATTTT
NA	TRBV29-1	TRBJ2-5	NA	10	CSVRTETQYF	TGCAGCGTTCGGACAGAGACCCAGTACTTC
NA	TRBV18	TRBJ1-4	NA	12	CASSLEGEKLFF	TGTGCCAGCTCACTAGAGGGTGAAAAACTGTTTTTT
NA	TRBV6-5	TRBJ1-2	NA	14	CASSYAAGNYGYTF	TGTGCCAGCAGTTACGCGGCAGGAAACTATGGCTACACCTTC
NA	TRBV6-5	TRBJ2-1	once	13	CASSYSTANEQFF	TGTGCCAGCAGTTACTCGACTGCCAATGAGCAGTTCTTC
NA	TRBV10-1	TRBJ2-2	NA	15	CASSESSSGTGELFF	TGCGCCAGCAGTGAGTCGAGTAGTGGCACCGGGGAGCTGTTTTTT
TRBD1	TRBV18	TRBJ2-7	once	14	CASSRETGIDEQYF	TGTGCCAGCTCACGCGAGACAGGGATCGACGAGCAGTACTTC
NA	TRBV18	TRBJ2-7	NA	14	CASSGPGWTYEQYF	TGTGCCAGCTCAGGCCCGGGGTGGACCTACGAGCAGTACTTC
TRBD1	TRBV30	TRBJ1-2	once	14	CAWKDRGLGYGYTF	TGTGCCTGGAAAGACAGGGGATTGGGATATGGCTACACCTTC
NA	TRBV30	TRBJ1-5	NA	13	CAWTGGPNQPQHF	TGTGCCTGGACAGGTGGGCCAAATCAGCCCCAGCATTTT
TRBD2	TRBV18	TRBJ2-3	once	16	CASSRVSGSQTDTQYF	TGTGCCAGCTCCCGGGTTAGCGGGAGCCAGACAGATACGCAGTATTTT
TRBD1	TRBV30	TRBJ1-5	NA	14	CAWSSGGFNQPQHF	TGTGCCTGGAGTTCAGGGGGGTTCAATCAGCCCCAGCATTTT
NA	TRBV6-5	TRBJ1-2	NA	15	CASSYTGGASRGYTF	TGTGCCAGCAGTTACACGGGGGGCGCTTCACGGGGCTACACCTTC
NA	TRBV6-5	TRBJ2-7	NA	13	CATGKGPSYEQYF	TGTGCCACAGGAAAGGGTCCCTCCTACGAGCAGTACTTC